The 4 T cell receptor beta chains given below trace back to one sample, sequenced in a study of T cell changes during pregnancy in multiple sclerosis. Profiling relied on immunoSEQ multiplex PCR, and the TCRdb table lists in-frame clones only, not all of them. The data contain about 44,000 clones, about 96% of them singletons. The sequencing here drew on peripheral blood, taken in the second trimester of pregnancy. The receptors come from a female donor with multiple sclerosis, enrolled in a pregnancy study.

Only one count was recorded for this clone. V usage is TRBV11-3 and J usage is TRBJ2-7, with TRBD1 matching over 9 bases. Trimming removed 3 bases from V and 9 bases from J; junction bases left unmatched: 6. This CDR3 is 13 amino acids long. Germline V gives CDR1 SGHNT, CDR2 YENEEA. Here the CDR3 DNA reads TGTGCCAGCAGCTTCGGGGAGACAGGGGGGCAGTACTTC. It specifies CASSFGETGGQYF.

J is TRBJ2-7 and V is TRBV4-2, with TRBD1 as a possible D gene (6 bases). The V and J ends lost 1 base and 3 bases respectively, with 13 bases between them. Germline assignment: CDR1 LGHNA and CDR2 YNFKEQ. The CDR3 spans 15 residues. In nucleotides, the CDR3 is TGTGCCAGCAGCCAAGTTCGAGCACAGGGCTACGAGCAGTACTTC. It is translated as CASSQVRAQGYEQYF.

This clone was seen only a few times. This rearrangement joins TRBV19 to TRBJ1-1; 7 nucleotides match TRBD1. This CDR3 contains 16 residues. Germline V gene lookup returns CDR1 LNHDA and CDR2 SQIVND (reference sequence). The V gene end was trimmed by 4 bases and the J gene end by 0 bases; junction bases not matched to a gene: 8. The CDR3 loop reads CASSTRRGAVNTEAFF. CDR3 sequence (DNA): TGTGCCAGTAGTACCCGCAGGGGGGCCGTGAACACTGAAGCTTTCTTT.

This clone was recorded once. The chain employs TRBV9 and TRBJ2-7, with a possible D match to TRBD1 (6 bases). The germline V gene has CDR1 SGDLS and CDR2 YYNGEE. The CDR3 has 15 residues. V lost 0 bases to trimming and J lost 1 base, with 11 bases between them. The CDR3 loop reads CASSVGTASSYEQYF. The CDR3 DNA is TGTGCCAGCAGCGTAGGGACAGCCTCTTCCTACGAGCAGTACTTC.